This T cell receptor beta chain was identified during a study of blood T cell repertoires in COVID-19. V lost 3 bases and J lost 2, with 8 bases in between. The CDR3 is made up of 13 amino acids. CDR1 SNHLY and CDR2 FYNNEI come from the germline V gene. The data were produced by immunoSEQ multiplex PCR, yet TCRdb's version contains in-frame clones alone and is incomplete. This sample has fewer than 450,000 clones; roughly 84% occur once, and the top ten carry 1%. Donors in Cohort 3 who had recovered were those with two negative PCRs, healthcare professional clearance, or resolution of their symptoms.

The rearrangement links TRBV2 to TRBJ2-7; D remains ambiguous. The TCR originated in a woman in her 30s who had recovered from COVID-19. The sequenced material came from PBMCs or T cells enriched from blood (not recorded which). In DNA, the CDR3 is TGTGCCAGCAGTGACAACGGTCCCTACGAGCAGTACTTC. Protein: CASSDNGPYEQYF.